The clone carrying this TCR beta chain has a handful of counts. Via MiXCR, TCRdb re-called the RACE reads, giving one row per CDR3 protein. The repertoire includes about 52,000 distinct CDR3 sequences, 9.9% of them detected once, and roughly 15% sits in the top ten. This sample is part of a study of human T cells and chemical hapten exposure. For the study at large: Per-sample TCR yield variation was attributed mainly to small pooled library volume differences.

The time point is: patch test 3, about 24 weeks after DPC sensitization. Treatment reported: therapeutic diphenylcyclopropenone sensitization with weekly scalp DPC. Germline CDR1 SGHTA, CDR2 FQGNSA. There are 14 residues in the CDR3. After removal of 6 bases from V and 2 bases from J, the junction contained 6 bases not matched to a gene. Here the sequenced sample was whole blood, taken in connection with sensitization to the hapten diphenylcyclopropenone (DPC). This receptor was obtained from a woman between 40 and 50 years old with alopecia areata. Some clones in this sample may be carry-over from other donors' samples. V and J are TRBV7-2 and TRBJ2-7; 8 bases are shared with TRBD1. The CDR3 nucleotides read TGTGCCAGCAGTCCCGGGACAGGTCCCTACGAGCAGTACTTC. This sequence encodes CASSPGTGPYEQYF.